This TCR beta chain was found in a study of T cell clonality in common variable immunodeficiency. Whole-study results and caveats: The cause of increased CVID clonality remains unclear without subpopulation sequencing. Common variable immunodeficiency TCR beta sequences reportedly had fewer deletions and N-nucleotide insertions.

Equal genomic DNA amounts from CVID and control samples were sequenced. Using immunoSEQ multiplex PCR, the repertoire was profiled, and TCRdb retains in-frame clones only, with some absent. The sample includes some 64,000 clones, none of them occurring once. For this clone: Its specificity is not known. The read stops 3 residues short of the end of the CDR3; the missing end is completed from the germline J gene.

Germline loops: CDR1 GTSNPN, CDR2 SVGIG (reference sequence). This CDR3 has 13 residues. V was pared by 0 bases and J by 7 bases, with 12 bases between. The receptor was derived from a person aged 18 to 70 in good health. This chain connects TRBV30 to TRBJ2-5, with D perhaps matching TRBD1 (6 bases). Specimen: peripheral blood mononuclear cells. The CDR3 region is CAWSVQGSGTQYF. CDR3 DNA, as far as it was read: TGTGCCTGGAGTGTACAGGGTAGTGGGACC.